The clone carrying this TCR beta chain was found a few times. Deletions cut 0 bases from V and 5 bases from J, with 13 bases between. Per the germline V gene, CDR1 is LGHNA and CDR2 is YNFKEQ. CDR3 length: 15 residues. This record belongs to a study of blood T cell repertoires in COVID-19. Study-wide context: Whether acute or convalescent, the COVID-19 samples came from the United States, Italy and Spain. T cells, B-cell-depleted T cells, or PBMCs supplied cDNA or gDNA.

In the source study's methods: Amplified reference gene primers provided the basis for estimating nucleated cell counts. The assay was immunoSEQ multiplex PCR, and TCRdb's table has in-frame clones only and misses some. The V and J calls and clone size were taken over from that table, and D and trimming were inferred from the DNA. The table lists about 71,000 clones, 75% to 90% of them singletons. Sequencing was performed on peripheral blood. This TCR was sampled from a man at least 80 years old with acute or convalescent COVID-19. This rearrangement joins TRBV4-2 to TRBJ1-2; no firm D call. CDR3 coding DNA: TGTGCCAGCAGCCAAGATGTCTACAGCCATTATGGCTACACCTTC. It is translated as CASSQDVYSHYGYTF.